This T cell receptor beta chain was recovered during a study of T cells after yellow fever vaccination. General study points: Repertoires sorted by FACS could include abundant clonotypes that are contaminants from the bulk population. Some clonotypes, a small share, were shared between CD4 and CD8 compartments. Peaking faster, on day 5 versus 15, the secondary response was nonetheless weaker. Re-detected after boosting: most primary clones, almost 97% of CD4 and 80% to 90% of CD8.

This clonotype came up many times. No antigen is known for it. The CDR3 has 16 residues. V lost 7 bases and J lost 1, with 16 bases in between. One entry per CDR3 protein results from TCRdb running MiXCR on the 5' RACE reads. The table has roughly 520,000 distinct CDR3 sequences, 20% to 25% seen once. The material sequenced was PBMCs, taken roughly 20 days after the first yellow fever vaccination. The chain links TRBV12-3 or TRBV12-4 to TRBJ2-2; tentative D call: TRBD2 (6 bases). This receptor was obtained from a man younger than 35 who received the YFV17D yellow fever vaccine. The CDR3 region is CASTPGGAENTGELFF. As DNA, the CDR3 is TGTGCCAGCACCCCTGGCGGGGCGGAGAACACCGGGGAGCTGTTTTTT.